Listed below are T cell receptor beta chains from one sample, sequenced in a study of cytomegalovirus exposure and HLA in healthy donors. Only in-frame clones appear in the TCRdb table, and some are missing; sequencing was by immunoSEQ multiplex PCR. This table has 250,000 or so clones, approximately 87% appearing once. Input material: PBMCs. The receptor set was obtained from a man aged 18 to 30 in good health and CMV-seronegative. The CDR3 runs from the conserved cysteine through the conserved F or W. D genes are given only for firm matches. Not all rows give a size; the values are once, few, many and, for expanded clones, a class.

>TRBV7-7|-|-|TRBJ2-2
TGTGCCAGCACCCAGGGGCGGACGAACACCGGGGAGCTGTTTTTT
CASTQGRTNTGELFF
>TRBV5-6|-|-|TRBJ2-7
TGTGCCAGCAGCCCAGGGCTCAGGGGCGGAAACGAGCAGTACTTC
CASSPGLRGGNEQYF
>TRBV2|-|-|TRBJ2-7
TGTGCCAGCACCCGGTCTTCGGGTTACGAGCAGTACTTC
CASTRSSGYEQYF
>TRBV4-2|-|TRBD2|TRBJ2-7
TGTGCCAGCAGCCCTTCTAGCGGGACTACCTACGAGCAGTACTTC
CASSPSSGTTYEQYF
>TRBV28|-|-|TRBJ1-5
TGTGCCAGCGTCCCCGCGGGTCGGGGGTATCAGCCCCAGCATTTT
CASVPAGRGYQPQHF
>TRBV25-1|-|-|TRBJ2-5
TGTGCCAGCAGTGCTAGGCGGTACCAAGAGACCCAGTACTTC
CASSARRYQETQYF
>TRBV7-2|-|-|TRBJ2-5
TGTGCCAGCAGCTCCCCCCTCAGTTCTCAAGAGACCCAGTACTTC
CASSSPLSSQETQYF
>TRBV19|-|-|TRBJ1-5
TGTGCCAGTAGTACGGGGGAAGGTAGCAATCAGCCCCAGCATTTT
CASSTGEGSNQPQHF
>TRBV4-2|-|TRBD2|TRBJ2-1
TGTGCCAGCAGCCAAGGACCAGCGGGAGGGCTAGGTGAGCAGTTCTTC
CASSQGPAGGLGEQFF
>TRBV7-2|-|-|TRBJ2-3
TGTGCCAGCACCTACACAGATACGCAGTATTTT
CASTYTDTQYF
>TRBV28|-|TRBD1|TRBJ1-2
TGTGCCAGCAGTAGACAACGGACAGGAAATTATGGCTACACCTTC
CASSRQRTGNYGYTF
>TRBV7-8|-|-|TRBJ1-6
TGTGCCAGCAGCTTTTTGTCGGGGGGTGGGAATTCACCCCTCCACTTT
CASSFLSGGGNSPLHF
>TRBV19|once|-|TRBJ2-7
TGTGCCAGTAGTCTGGGACTTTCCTACGAGCAGTACTTC
CASSLGLSYEQYF
>TRBV25-1|-|-|TRBJ2-3
TGTGCCAGCAGTGACCGACTTAGAGATACGCAGTATTTT
CASSDRLRDTQYF
>TRBV20-1|-|TRBD2|TRBJ2-7
TGCAGTGCTAGAGTTCCTAGCGGGGCCACCTTC
CSARVPSGATF
>TRBV2|few|-|TRBJ2-3
TGTGCCAGCTCTAGCACTAGCACAGATACGCAGTATTTT
CASSSTSTDTQYF
>TRBV10-3|few|-|TRBJ1-6
TGTGCCATCAGTGAGTCGAACTCCTCACCCCTCCACTTT
CAISESNSSPLHF
>TRBV18|-|-|TRBJ2-6
TGTGCCAGCTCAATAGCGTGGGATGGGGCCAACGTCCTGACTTTC
CASSIAWDGANVLTF
>TRBV5-1|-|TRBD2|TRBJ2-2
TGCGCCAGCAGCCGGACTAGTTACACCGGGGAGCTGTTTTTT
CASSRTSYTGELFF
>TRBV5-1|-|-|TRBJ1-2
TGCGCCAGCAGCTTGGACACGATATATGGCTACACCTTC
CASSLDTIYGYTF
>TRBV4-1|-|-|TRBJ1-4
TGCGCCAGCAGCCAAGGCCAGGGGACTAATGAAAAACTGTTTTTT
CASSQGQGTNEKLFF
>TRBV5-6|-|-|TRBJ2-2
TGTGCCAGCAGCTTGTTACAGTCCGAGGAGCTGTTTTTT
CASSLLQSEELFF
>TRBV28|-|-|TRBJ2-7
TGTGCCAGCAGTTTTGTCAGTACCTACGAGCAGTACTTC
CASSFVSTYEQYF
>TRBV29-1|-|TRBD1|TRBJ2-1
TGCAGCGCCTCAATCGGACCGGGACAGGGGAACAATGAGCAGTTCTTC
CSASIGPGQGNNEQFF
>TRBV15|-|TRBD2|TRBJ2-5
TGTGCCACCAGCAGATCCTGGAGAAGGACTAGCGGGAGTCTTGGGGAGACCCAGTACTTC
CATSRSWRRTSGSLGETQYF
>TRBV27|-|-|TRBJ2-7
TGTGCCAGCAGGAAAGCTGGGCTCCCCCTCGAGCAGTACTTC
CASRKAGLPLEQYF
>TRBV28|once|-|TRBJ1-2
TGTGCCAGTCAGGGGCCCTTGGACTATGGCTACACCTTC
CASQGPLDYGYTF
>TRBV5-4|-|TRBD2|TRBJ2-3
TGTGCCAGCTCAACCGGGACTAGCGGGGGGGCCACAGATACGCAGTATTTT
CASSTGTSGGATDTQYF
>TRBV7-9|-|-|TRBJ1-3
TGTGCCAGCAGCCAATCGGGGTCACGCCAGGGAAACACCATATATTTT
CASSQSGSRQGNTIYF
>TRBV28|once|-|TRBJ2-1
TGTGCCAGCAGTCAGAGGAGGGACAATGAGCAGTTCTTC
CASSQRRDNEQFF
>TRBV7-9|-|TRBD2|TRBJ2-3
TGTGCCAGCCATCAAAGCGGGGGGTTCACAGATACGCAGTATTTT
CASHQSGGFTDTQYF
>TRBV25-1|-|TRBD1|TRBJ1-6
TGTGCCAGCAGGGGAACCAGGGGGCCTTATAATTCACCCCTCCACTTT
CASRGTRGPYNSPLHF
>TRBV7-9|-|TRBD1|TRBJ2-5
TGTGCCAGCAGCTTAGGAGTCAGGGGGCCTCAAGAGACCCAGTACTTC
CASSLGVRGPQETQYF
>TRBV19|-|-|TRBJ1-6
TGTGCCAGTAGTGCGTACAGCTCCTATAATTCACCCCTCCACTTT
CASSAYSSYNSPLHF
>TRBV4-3|-|TRBD1|TRBJ1-3
TGCGCCAGCAGCAACGGACCGGGACAGGGCGGAAACACCATATATTTT
CASSNGPGQGGNTIYF
>TRBV7-3|-|TRBD2|TRBJ2-1
TGTGCCAGCAGCCAAGCGGGAAATGAGCAGTTCTTC
CASSQAGNEQFF
>TRBV27|-|-|TRBJ1-1
TGTGCCAGCAGACCAGGGAAAATGAACACTGAAGCTTTCTTT
CASRPGKMNTEAFF
>TRBV27|-|TRBD1|TRBJ2-7
TGTGCCAGCAGTGCAACAGGGGGGCCTCCGGGGGAGCAGTACTTC
CASSATGGPPGEQYF
>TRBV19|-|TRBD1|TRBJ1-2
TGTGCCAGTAGTGACGGGACAGGGAGGAACTATGGCTACACCTTC
CASSDGTGRNYGYTF
>TRBV6-5|once|-|TRBJ2-7
TGTGCCAGCAGTCAGGGGTCCCACGAGCAGTACTTC
CASSQGSHEQYF
>TRBV7-2|-|-|TRBJ2-1
TGTGCCAGCAGCTTAGCCCGGGACAATGAGCAGTTCTTC
CASSLARDNEQFF
>TRBV7-6|-|-|TRBJ2-1
TGTGCCAGCAGTTCTAGCGTCTCCTACAATGAGCAGTTCTTC
CASSSSVSYNEQFF
>TRBV5-6|-|-|TRBJ2-1
TGTGCCAGCAGCCCACGAGGAAGCGGGCACTACAATGAGCAGTTCTTC
CASSPRGSGHYNEQFF
>TRBV18|-|-|TRBJ2-5
TGTGCCAGCTCACCTGGGGGGAGAGAGACCCAGTACTTC
CASSPGGRETQYF
>TRBV27|-|-|TRBJ2-7
TGTGCCAGCTCAGGGCCACCCCTCTACGAGCAGTACTTC
CASSGPPLYEQYF
>TRBV29-1|-|TRBD2|TRBJ2-1
TGCAGCGTTGGGGCGGGAGTAGGGTACAATGAGCAGTTCTTC
CSVGAGVGYNEQFF
>TRBV7-8|-|-|TRBJ2-7
TGTGCCAGCAGCTTAGTCGACATACTCTACGAGCAGTACTTC
CASSLVDILYEQYF